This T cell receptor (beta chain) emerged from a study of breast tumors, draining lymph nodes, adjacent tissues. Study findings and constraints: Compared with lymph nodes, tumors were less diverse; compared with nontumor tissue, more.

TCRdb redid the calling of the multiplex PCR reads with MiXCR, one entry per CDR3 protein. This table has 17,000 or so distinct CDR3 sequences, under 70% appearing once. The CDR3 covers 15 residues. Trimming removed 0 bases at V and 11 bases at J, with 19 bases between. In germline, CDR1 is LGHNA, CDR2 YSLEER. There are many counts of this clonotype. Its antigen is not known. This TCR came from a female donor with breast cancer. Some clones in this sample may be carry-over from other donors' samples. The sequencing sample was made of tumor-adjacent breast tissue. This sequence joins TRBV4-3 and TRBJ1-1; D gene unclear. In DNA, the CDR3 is TGCGCCAGCAGCCAAGAATATGGTGAACATCTGGGGGCTTTCTTT. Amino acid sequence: CASSQEYGEHLGAFF.